This T cell receptor beta chain was recovered during a study of technical replicates of blood from several donors. Trimming cost V 5 bases and J 2 bases; bases outside gene matches: 6. CDR1 MDHEN and CDR2 SYDVKM come from the germline V gene. The CDR3 contains 15 residues. The protocol was immunoSEQ multiplex PCR, while the TCRdb copy is restricted to in-frame clones and leaves out a portion. The sample has 75,000 to 90,000 clones; over 90% are singletons. The sequenced sample was T cells isolated from PBMCs. The V and J genes are TRBV28 and TRBJ2-5; 9 nucleotides align to TRBD1. The source is a human donor in good health. CDR3 DNA sequence: TGTGCCAGCAGTCCCCCCGACAGGGGGCAAGAGACCCAGTACTTC. Translated, it gives CASSPPDRGQETQYF.